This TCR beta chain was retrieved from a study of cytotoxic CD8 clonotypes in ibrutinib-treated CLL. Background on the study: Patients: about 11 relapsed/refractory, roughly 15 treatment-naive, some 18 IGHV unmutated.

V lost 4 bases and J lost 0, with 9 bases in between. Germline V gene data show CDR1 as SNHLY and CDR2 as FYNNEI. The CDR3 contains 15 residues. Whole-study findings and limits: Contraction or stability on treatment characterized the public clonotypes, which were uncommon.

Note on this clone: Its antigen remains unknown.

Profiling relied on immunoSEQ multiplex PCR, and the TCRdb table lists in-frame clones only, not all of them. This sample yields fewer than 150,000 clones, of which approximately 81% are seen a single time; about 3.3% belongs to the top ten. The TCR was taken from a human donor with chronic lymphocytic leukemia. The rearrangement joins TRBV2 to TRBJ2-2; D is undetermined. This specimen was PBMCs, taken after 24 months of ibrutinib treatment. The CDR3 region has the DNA TGTGCCAGCAGTGCGGCCGCCTCGAACACCGGGGAGCTGTTTTTT. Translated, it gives CASSAAASNTGELFF.